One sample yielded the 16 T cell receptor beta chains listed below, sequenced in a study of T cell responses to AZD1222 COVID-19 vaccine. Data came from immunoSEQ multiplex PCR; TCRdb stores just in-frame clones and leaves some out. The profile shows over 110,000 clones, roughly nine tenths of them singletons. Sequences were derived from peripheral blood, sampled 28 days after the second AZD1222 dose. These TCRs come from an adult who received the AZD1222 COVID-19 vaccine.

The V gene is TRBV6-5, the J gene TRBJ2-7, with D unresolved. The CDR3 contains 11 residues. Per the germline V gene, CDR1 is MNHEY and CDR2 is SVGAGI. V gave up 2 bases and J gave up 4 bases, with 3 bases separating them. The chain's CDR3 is CASSYRYEQYV. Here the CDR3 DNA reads TGTGCCAGCAGTTACAGATACGAGCAGTACGTC.

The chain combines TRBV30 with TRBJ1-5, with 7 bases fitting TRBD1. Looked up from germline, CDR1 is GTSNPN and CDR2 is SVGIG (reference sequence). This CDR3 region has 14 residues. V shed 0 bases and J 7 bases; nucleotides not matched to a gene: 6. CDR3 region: CAWSVGQSAQPQHF. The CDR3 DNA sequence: TGTGCCTGGAGTGTGGGACAGAGCGCCCAGCCCCAGCATTTT.

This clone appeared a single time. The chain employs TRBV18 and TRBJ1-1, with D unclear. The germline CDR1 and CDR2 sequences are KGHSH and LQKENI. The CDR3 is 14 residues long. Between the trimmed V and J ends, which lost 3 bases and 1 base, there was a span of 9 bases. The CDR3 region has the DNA TGTGCCAGCTCACCGTCCAGAGCGAACACTGAAGCTTTCTTT. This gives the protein CASSPSRANTEAFF. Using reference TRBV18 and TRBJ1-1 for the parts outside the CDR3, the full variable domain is NAGVMQNPRHLVRRRGQEARLRCSPMKGHSHVYWYRQLPEEGLKFMVYLQKENIIDESGMPKERFSAEFPKEGPSILRIQQVVRGDSAAYFCASSPSRANTEAFFGQGTRLTVV.

The CDR3: CATSRGRVENTEAFF. The CDR3 nucleotides are TGTGCCACCAGCAGAGGCAGGGTGGAGAACACTGAAGCTTTCTTT. The chain joins TRBV15 to TRBJ1-1, with D possibly matching TRBD1 (5 bases). The V and J ends lost 1 base and 1 base respectively, with 10 bases between them. Germline loops: CDR1 LNHNV, CDR2 YYDKDF (reference sequence). This CDR3 region has 15 residues. Drawing the rest from reference TRBV15 and TRBJ1-1, the complete variable domain is DAMVIQNPRYQVTQFGKPVTLSCSQTLNHNVMYWYQQKSSQAPKLLFHYYDKDFNNEADTPDNFQSRRPNTSFCFLDIRSPGLGDTAMYLCATSRGRVENTEAFFGQGTRLTVV.

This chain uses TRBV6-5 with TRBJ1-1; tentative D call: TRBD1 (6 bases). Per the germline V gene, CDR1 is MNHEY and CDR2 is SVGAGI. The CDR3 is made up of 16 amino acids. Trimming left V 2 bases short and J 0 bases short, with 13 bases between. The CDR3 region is CASSYQSDRMNTEAFF. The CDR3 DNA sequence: TGTGCCAGCAGTTACCAATCTGACAGGATGAACACTGAAGCTTTCTTT.

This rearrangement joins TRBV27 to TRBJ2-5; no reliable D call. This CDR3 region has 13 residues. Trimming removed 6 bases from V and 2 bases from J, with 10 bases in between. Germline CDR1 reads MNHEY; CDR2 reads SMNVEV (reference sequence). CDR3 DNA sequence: TGTGCCAGCAGCCCGATGCATCAAGAGACCCAGTACTTC. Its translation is CASSPMHQETQYF.

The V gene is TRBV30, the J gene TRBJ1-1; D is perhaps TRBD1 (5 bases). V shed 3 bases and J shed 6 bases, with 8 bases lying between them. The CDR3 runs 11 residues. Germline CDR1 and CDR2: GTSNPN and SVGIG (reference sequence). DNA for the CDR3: TGTGCCTGGAGCCCGGGGGCTGAAGCTTTCTTT. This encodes CAWSPGAEAFF.

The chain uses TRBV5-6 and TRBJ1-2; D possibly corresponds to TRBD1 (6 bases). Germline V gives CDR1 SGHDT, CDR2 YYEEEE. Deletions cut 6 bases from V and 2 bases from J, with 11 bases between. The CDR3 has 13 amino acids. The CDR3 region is CASNRRGNYGYTF. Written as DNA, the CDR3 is TGTGCCAGCAATAGAAGGGGGAACTATGGCTACACCTTC.

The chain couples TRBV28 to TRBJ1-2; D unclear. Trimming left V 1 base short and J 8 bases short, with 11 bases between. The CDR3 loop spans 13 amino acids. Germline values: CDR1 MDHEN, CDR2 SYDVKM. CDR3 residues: CASSLFPGGGYTF. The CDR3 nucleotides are TGTGCCAGCAGTTTATTTCCGGGAGGCGGCTACACCTTC.

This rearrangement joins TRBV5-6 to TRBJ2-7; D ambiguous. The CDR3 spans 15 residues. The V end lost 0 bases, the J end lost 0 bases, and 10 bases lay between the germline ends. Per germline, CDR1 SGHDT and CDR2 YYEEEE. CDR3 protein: CASSLALRLSYEQYV. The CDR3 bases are TGTGCCAGCAGCTTGGCGCTTCGCCTCTCCTACGAGCAGTACGTC.

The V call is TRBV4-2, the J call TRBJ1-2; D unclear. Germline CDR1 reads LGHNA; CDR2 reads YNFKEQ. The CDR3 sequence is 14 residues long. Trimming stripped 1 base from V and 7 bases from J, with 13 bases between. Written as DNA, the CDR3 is TGTGCCAGCAGCCAAGGCGTCACAGCTACTGGCTACACCTTC. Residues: CASSQGVTATGYTF.

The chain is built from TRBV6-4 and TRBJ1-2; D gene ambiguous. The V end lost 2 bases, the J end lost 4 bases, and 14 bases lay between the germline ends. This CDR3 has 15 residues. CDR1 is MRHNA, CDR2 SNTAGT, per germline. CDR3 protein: CASSDRPDSPYGYTF. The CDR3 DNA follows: TGTGCCAGCAGTGACCGTCCAGATTCACCCTATGGCTACACCTTC.

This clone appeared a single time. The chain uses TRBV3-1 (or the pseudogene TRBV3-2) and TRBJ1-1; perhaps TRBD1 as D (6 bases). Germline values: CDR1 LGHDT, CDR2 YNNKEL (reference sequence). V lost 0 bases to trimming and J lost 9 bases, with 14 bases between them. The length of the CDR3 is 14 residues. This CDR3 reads CASSQDGGGSQAFF. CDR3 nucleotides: TGTGCCAGCAGCCAAGATGGTGGGGGCAGTCAAGCTTTCTTT.

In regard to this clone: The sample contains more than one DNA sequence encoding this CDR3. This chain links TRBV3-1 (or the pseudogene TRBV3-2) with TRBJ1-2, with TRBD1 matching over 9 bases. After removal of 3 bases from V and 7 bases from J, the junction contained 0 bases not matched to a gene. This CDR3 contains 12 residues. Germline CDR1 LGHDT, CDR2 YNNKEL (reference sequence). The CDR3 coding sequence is TGTGCCAGCAGCCAGGACAGGGGTGGCTACACCTTC. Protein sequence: CASSQDRGGYTF.

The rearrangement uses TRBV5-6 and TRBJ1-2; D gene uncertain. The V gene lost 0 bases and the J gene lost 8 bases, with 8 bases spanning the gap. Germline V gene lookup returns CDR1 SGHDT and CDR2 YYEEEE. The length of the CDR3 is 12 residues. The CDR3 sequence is CASSLDGRGYTF. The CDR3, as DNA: TGTGCCAGCAGCTTGGATGGGCGGGGCTACACCTTC.

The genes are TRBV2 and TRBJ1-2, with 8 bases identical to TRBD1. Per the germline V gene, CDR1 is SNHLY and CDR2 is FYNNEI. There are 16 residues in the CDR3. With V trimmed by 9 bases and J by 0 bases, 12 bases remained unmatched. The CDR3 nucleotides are TGTGCCAGTGGTTATTTGGACAGGGCCTCTAACTATGGCTACACCTTC. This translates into CASGYLDRASNYGYTF.